This T cell receptor beta chain derives from a study of OX40 agonist ivuxolimab in advanced cancers. At the level of the whole study: Ivuxolimab, which targeted the costimulatory receptor OX40 (CD134), was an agonistic, fully human IgG2 monoclonal antibody. Intravenous ivuxolimab was administered to patients every 2 weeks at six dose levels: 0.01, 0.1, 0.3, 1.5, 3 and 10 mg/kg. The paper covers the monotherapy dose-escalation part of the phase I ivuxolimab trial, which included N ≈ 57 patients. Among the approximately 54 dose-escalation patients, approximately 20 had hepatocellular carcinoma, approximately 15 melanoma, 9 renal cell carcinoma and 9 head and neck cancer. The point of sequencing TCRbeta in the periphery was to test whether ivuxolimab changed TCR sequence diversity and drove clonal T-cell expansion. Partial responses occurred in three dose-escalation patients: two with cutaneous melanoma and one with hepatocellular carcinoma. Prior anti-PD-1, anti-PD-L1 or anti-CTLA-4 therapy was permitted, and checkpoint inhibitors had been received by 30% to 40% of dose-escalation patients. The dose-escalation cohort was approximately 83% male with a mean age of approximately 59 years, ranging from roughly 20 to 80.

Cut back by 5 bases and 15 bases, the V and J ends lie 17 bases apart. Counted from cysteine to phenylalanine, this CDR3 has 12 amino acids. Only CDR3 DNA remains: 36 bases, in frame from the first base. In the germline V gene (reference sequence), CDR1 corresponds to LNHDA and CDR2 to SQIVND. To sequence the TCRbeta CDR3 region, genomic DNA was isolated from the sorted cells. The immunoSEQ Assay was used for sequencing of TCRbeta CDR3 regions. As stored in TCRdb, this immuneACCESS dataset retains in-frame rearrangements with V and J assigned. A fraction of the clones does not appear; measured against another copy, unresolved V genes explain less than half of the discrepancy, and the remainder lacks a known reason. This sample gives roughly 60,000 clones in total; 85% to 95% of them show up just once. The leading ten clones occupy roughly 25% of the sample. Study-wide findings and limitations: At doses from 0.1 to 3.0 mg/kg, clonal expansion was seen in both CD4+ and CD8+ blood T cells between baseline and week 6. After ivuxolimab, CD8+ T cells had more expanded clones than CD4+ T cells on average. Partial responders in the 0.1-3.0 mg/kg groups had among the lowest normalized peripheral clonal expansion, especially among CD8+ T cells. Low levels of normalized T-cell clonal expansion were also shown by some nonresponding patients. The antigen specificity of the peripheral T cells that underwent clonal expansion was not determined.

Note on this clone: Its target antigen remains unknown. Base qualities were left out, and no much larger clone turns up one base away.

Patients with a history of autoimmune disease or receiving systemic immunosuppression were excluded from the trial. Peripheral blood for TCR sequencing was drawn from every dose cohort at baseline, at cycle 4 day 1 and at cycle 7 day 1. The samples were drawn from a first-in-human, open-label, multicenter phase I dose-escalation trial of ivuxolimab. The trial enrolled adults with locally advanced or metastatic head and neck squamous cell, hepatocellular, melanoma or renal cell carcinoma. CD4+ and CD8+ T cells were sorted separately from peripheral blood before TCR sequencing. Sequenced material: CD4+ or CD8+ T cells sorted from blood, taken in a trial of the OX40 agonist ivuxolimab. The sequence was obtained from an adult with an advanced solid tumor such as melanoma, head and neck, liver or kidney cancer. This chain is built from TRBV19 and TRBJ2-1; the D gene identity is not certain. The CDR3 reads as follows: CASSLGSTGLFF. The DNA is as follows: TGTGCCAGTAGTCTAGGATCGACGGGTCTGTTCTTC.